Each of the 7 T cell receptor beta chains below was sequenced from the same sample in a study of T cell responses to AZD1222 COVID-19 vaccine. Sequenced by immunoSEQ multiplex PCR; TCRdb stores in-frame clones only, minus some. Altogether some 180,000 clones are present, approximately 90% being singletons, with the ten largest covering about 6%. The material was peripheral blood, obtained on day 0 of AZD1222 vaccination. The receptors were gathered from an adult in good health.

J is TRBJ2-7 and V is TRBV5-1; D is unclear. Germline lookup yields CDR1 SGHRS and CDR2 YFSETQ. This CDR3 has 13 residues. The ends were cut back, 0 bases at V and 3 bases at J, with 7 bases in the middle. The CDR3 region has the DNA TGCGCCAGCAGCTTGGTAGGGAACTACGAGCAGTACTTC. As protein: CASSLVGNYEQYF.

V is TRBV7-9 and J is TRBJ2-5, with a weak D call TRBD2 (5 bases). CDR3 size: 15 residues. The V end lost 3 bases, the J end lost 5 bases, and 16 bases lay between the germline ends. From germline, CDR1 is SEHNR and CDR2 FQNEAQ (reference sequence). The CDR3 is CASSFQLVGKETQYF. CDR3 DNA: TGTGCCAGCAGCTTCCAACTAGTGGGGAAGGAGACCCAGTACTTC.

The rearrangement links TRBV3-1 (or the pseudogene TRBV3-2) to TRBJ1-3; the D is unclear. The CDR3 runs to 16 residues. Trimming pared 4 bases from V and 2 bases from J, leaving 15 bases between. In germline, CDR1 is LGHDT, CDR2 YNNKEL (reference sequence). The CDR3 bases are TGTGCCAGCAGCCCCCGGAACTCAATCACTGGAAACACCATATATTTT. Its translation: CASSPRNSITGNTIYF.

J is TRBJ1-2 and V is TRBV7-9; 7 bases line up with TRBD1. CDR1 SEHNR and CDR2 FQNEAQ come from the germline V gene (reference sequence). This CDR3 has 15 amino acids. Losses at the gene ends were 3 bases for V and 5 bases for J; bases not matched to a gene: 9. The CDR3 coding sequence is TGTGCCAGCAGCTTGTCCCGGGACAGTCTATATGGCTACACCTTC. Protein sequence: CASSLSRDSLYGYTF.

The V gene is TRBV19, the J gene TRBJ1-5, with a weak D call TRBD1 (6 bases). Trimming left V 3 bases short and J 3 bases short, with 18 bases between. Germline V gene data show CDR1 as LNHDA and CDR2 as SQIVND (reference sequence). The CDR3 spans 17 residues. The CDR3 loop reads CASSIPPGQKTNQPQHF. As DNA, the CDR3 is TGTGCCAGTAGTATCCCTCCTGGACAGAAAACCAATCAGCCCCAGCATTTT.

This chain uses TRBV5-4 with TRBJ1-4, with D possibly TRBD1 on 5 matching bases. V lost 5 bases to trimming and J lost 5 bases, with 13 bases between them. The CDR3 sequence is 14 residues long. The germline V gene has CDR1 SGHNT and CDR2 YYREEE (reference sequence). Written as DNA, the CDR3 is TGTGCCAGCAGTCTTGACAGTAGGAATGAAAAACTGTTTTTT. It codes for CASSLDSRNEKLFF. Based on the CDR3 plus reference TRBV5-4 and TRBJ1-4, the full variable domain is ETGVTQSPTHLIKTRGQQVTLRCSSQSGHNTVSWYQQALGQGPQFIFQYYREEENGRGNFPPRFSGLQFPNYSSELNVNALELDDSALYLCASSLDSRNEKLFFGSGTQLSVL.

The chain links TRBV6-5 to TRBJ1-5, with D possibly being TRBD1 (5 bases). V lost 0 bases and J lost 7, with 10 bases in between. The CDR3 sequence is 14 residues long. The germline CDR1 and CDR2 sequences are MNHEY and SVGAGI. This chain's CDR3 is CASSYSGVGQPQHF. In DNA form, the CDR3 reads TGTGCCAGCAGTTACTCGGGGGTAGGGCAGCCCCAGCATTTT.